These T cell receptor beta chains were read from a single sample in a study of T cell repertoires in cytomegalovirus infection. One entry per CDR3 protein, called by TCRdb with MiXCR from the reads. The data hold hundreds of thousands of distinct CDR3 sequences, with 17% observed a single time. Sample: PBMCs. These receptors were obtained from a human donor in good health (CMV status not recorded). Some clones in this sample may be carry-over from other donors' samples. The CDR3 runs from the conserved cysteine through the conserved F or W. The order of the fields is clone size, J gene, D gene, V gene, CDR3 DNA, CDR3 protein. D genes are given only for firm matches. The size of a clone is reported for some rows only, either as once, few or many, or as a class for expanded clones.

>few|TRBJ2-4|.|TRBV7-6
TGTGCCAGCAGCTTGGATGACAGTCGGTACATTCAGTACTTC
CASSLDDSRYIQYF
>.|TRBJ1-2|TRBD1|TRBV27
TGTGCCAGCAGTCCCCGGTCAGGGGGGAGGGCATATGGCTACACCTTC
CASSPRSGGRAYGYTF
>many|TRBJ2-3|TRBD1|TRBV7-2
TGTGCCAGCAGCTTGGGACAGGGAAGTGATACGCAGTATTTT
CASSLGQGSDTQYF
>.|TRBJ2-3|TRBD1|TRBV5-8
TGTGCCAGCAGCTTGGGGACAGGGAGTATCATCAATACGCAGTATTTT
CASSLGTGSIINTQYF
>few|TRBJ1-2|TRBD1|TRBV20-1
TGCAGTGCCTCACAGGGGAGGATCGGCTACACCTTC
CSASQGRIGYTF
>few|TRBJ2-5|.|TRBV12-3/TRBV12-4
TGTGCCAGCAGTTTGAGCAACCTCGTCCAAGAGACCCAGTACTTC
CASSLSNLVQETQYF
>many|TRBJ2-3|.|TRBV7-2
TGTGCCAGCAGCTTAAGGCCGGCAGATACGCAGTATTTT
CASSLRPADTQYF
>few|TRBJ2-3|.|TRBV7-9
TGTGCCAGCAGCTTAGAGGCGGCAGATACGCAGTATTTT
CASSLEAADTQYF
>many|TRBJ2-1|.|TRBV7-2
TGTGCCAGCAGCTTAGATCCTCTGGCGGAGCAGTTCTTC
CASSLDPLAEQFF
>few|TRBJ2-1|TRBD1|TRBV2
TGTGCCAGCAGTCCCGGGACAGGGACATACAGCTCCTACAATGAGCAGTTCTTC
CASSPGTGTYSSYNEQFF
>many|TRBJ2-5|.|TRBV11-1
TGTGCCAGCAGCTTCCGTCGGGACTACCAAGAGACCCAGTACTTC
CASSFRRDYQETQYF
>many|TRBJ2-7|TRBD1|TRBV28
TGTGCCAGCAGCCCCGCCGGACAGGGGGGTTACGAGCAGTACTTC
CASSPAGQGGYEQYF
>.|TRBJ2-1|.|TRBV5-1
TGCGCCAGCAGCCCGGACAGCTACAATGAGCAGTTCTTC
CASSPDSYNEQFF
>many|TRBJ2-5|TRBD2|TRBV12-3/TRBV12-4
TGTGCCAGCAGTTTCGCGGTTCAAGCGGGGTTACAAGAGACCCAGTACTTC
CASSFAVQAGLQETQYF